A single TCR beta chain is shown here with its context. Clones were read by immunoSEQ multiplex PCR, and TCRdb kept only the in-frame ones, dropping some. The table has 90,000 to 140,000 clones, 86% seen once. This entry is derived from a study of cytomegalovirus exposure and HLA in healthy donors. This CDR3 region has 13 residues. The ends lost 8 bases at V and 8 bases at J; junction bases unmatched: 7. Germline CDR1 is MGHDK and CDR2 is SYGVNS. The receptor was derived from a woman between 18 and 29 years old in good health and CMV-seropositive. V usage is TRBV25-1 and J usage is TRBJ1-4; 8 bases agree with TRBD1. The specimen sequenced was PBMCs. Here the CDR3 DNA reads TGTGCCAGCGGACAGGGCAGGGAGGAAAAACTGTTTTTT. Protein sequence: CASGQGREEKLFF.